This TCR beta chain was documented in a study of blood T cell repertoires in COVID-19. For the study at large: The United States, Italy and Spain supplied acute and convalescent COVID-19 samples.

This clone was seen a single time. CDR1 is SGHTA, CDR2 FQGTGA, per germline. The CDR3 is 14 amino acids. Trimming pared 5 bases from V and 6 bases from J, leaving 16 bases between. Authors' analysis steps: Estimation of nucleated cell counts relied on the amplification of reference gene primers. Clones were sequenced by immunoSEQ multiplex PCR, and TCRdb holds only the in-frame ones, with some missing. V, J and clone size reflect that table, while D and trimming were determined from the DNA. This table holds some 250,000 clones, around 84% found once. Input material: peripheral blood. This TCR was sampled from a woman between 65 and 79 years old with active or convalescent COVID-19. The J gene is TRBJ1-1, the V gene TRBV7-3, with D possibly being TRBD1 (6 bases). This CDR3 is CASSPVGGAPEAFF. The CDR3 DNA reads TGTGCCAGCAGCCCCGTTGGGGGCGCCCCTGAAGCTTTCTTT.